These 24 T cell receptor beta chains share one sample of origin, sequenced in a study of OX40 agonist ivuxolimab in advanced cancers. The method was immunoSEQ multiplex PCR; TCRdb's version includes in-frame clones alone and lacks a portion of them. The sample has 55,000 to 60,000 clones; 84% are singletons. The sequencing used CD4+ or CD8+ T cells sorted from blood, collected in a trial of the OX40 agonist ivuxolimab. The origin of the receptors is an adult with an advanced solid tumor such as melanoma, head and neck, liver or kidney cancer.

This chain joins TRBV9 and TRBJ2-5; D is unresolved. The end of the DNA aligns better with TRBJ2-7, so the J call may be wrong. Germline V gene sequence: CDR1 SGDLS, CDR2 YYNGEE. The CDR3 has 13 residues. The CDR3 bases are TGTGCCAGCAGCGAGGGAACTTCCTACGAGCAGTACTTC. The encoded protein is CASSEGTSYEQYF.

Written as DNA, the CDR3 is TGTGCCTGGGCGACAGGGGGCAATCAGCCCCAGCATTTT. Amino acid sequence: CAWATGGNQPQHF. This rearrangement joins TRBV30 to TRBJ1-5, with TRBD1 identical over 8 bases. Germline CDR1 and CDR2: GTSNPN and SVGIG (reference sequence). This CDR3 spans 13 amino acids. V trimming: 5 bases; J trimming: 2 bases; junction bases outside the gene matches: 2.

This chain's CDR3 is CASSPGSTYEQYF. CDR3 sequence (DNA): TGTGCCAGCAGCCCCGGGTCAACTTACGAGCAGTACTTC. The chain uses TRBV9 and TRBJ2-7; D uncertain. The germline CDR1 and CDR2 sequences are SGDLS and YYNGEE. The V end was cut by 4 bases, the J end by 4 bases, with 12 bases between. This CDR3 comprises 13 residues.

The chain employs TRBV4-1 and TRBJ2-3, with 14 nucleotides matching TRBD2. The V and J ends lost 3 bases and 2 bases, in that order; junction bases with no gene match: 1. The CDR3 has 16 amino acids. CDR1 is MGHRA, CDR2 YSYEKL, per germline. The CDR3 sequence is CASSQGLAGATDTQYF. The CDR3 coding sequence is TGCGCCAGCAGCCAGGGACTAGCGGGGGCCACAGATACGCAGTATTTT.

The chain is built from TRBV5-1 and TRBJ2-1, with unresolved D. Germline assignment: CDR1 SGHRS and CDR2 YFSETQ. The V and J ends lost 0 bases and 2 bases respectively, with 6 bases between them. The CDR3 runs to 14 residues. The CDR3 spells CASSLDLPYNEQFF. In DNA, the CDR3 is TGCGCCAGCAGCTTGGACCTACCCTACAATGAGCAGTTCTTC.

The chain employs TRBV28 and TRBJ2-3, with TRBD1 identical over 8 bases. The V and J ends lost 5 bases and 0 bases, in that order; junction bases with no gene match: 4. This CDR3 spans 15 amino acids. CDR1 MDHEN and CDR2 SYDVKM come from the germline V gene. CDR3 coding DNA: TGTGCCAGCAGTGATCAGGGGGCAAGCACAGATACGCAGTATTTT. This translates into CASSDQGASTDTQYF. The complete variable domain, with remaining parts taken from reference TRBV28 and TRBJ2-3, reads DVKVTQSSRYLVKRTGEKVFLECVQDMDHENMFWYRQDPGLGLRLIYFSYDVKMKEKGDIPEGYSVSREKKERFSLILESASTNQTSMYLCASSDQGASTDTQYFGPGTRLTVL.

The sample holds one count of this clone. J is TRBJ1-4 and V is TRBV27, with D perhaps TRBD1 (5 bases). The CDR3 contains 13 residues. Germline values: CDR1 MNHEY, CDR2 SMNVEV (reference sequence). Trimming pared 6 bases from V and 7 bases from J, leaving 12 bases between. CDR3 region: CASSQRRGEKLFF. CDR3 nucleotide sequence: TGTGCCAGCAGCCAGCGGAGGGGTGAAAAACTGTTTTTT.

J is TRBJ2-3 and V is TRBV7-9; possibly TRBD1 for D (5 bases). Trimming left V 1 base short and J 4 bases short, with 18 bases between. CDR3 length equals 17 residues. CDR1 and CDR2 from the germline V gene are SEHNR and FQNEAQ (reference sequence). This chain's CDR3 is CASSLGADSYLADTQYF. CDR3 nucleotides: TGTGCCAGCAGCTTAGGCGCTGACAGCTATCTGGCAGATACGCAGTATTTT.

This clone was detected only once. This sequence joins TRBV20-1 and TRBJ1-4, with D unclear. Germline CDR1 is DFQATT and CDR2 is SNEGSKA (reference sequence). The V end lost 5 bases, the J end lost 8 bases, and 9 bases lay between the germline ends. This CDR3 is 11 amino acids long. CDR3 sequence (DNA): TGCAGTGCTGACCGTCAGGAAAAACTGTTTTTT. Translating it yields CSADRQEKLFF.

This clone is a singleton in its sample. The chain carries TRBV19 and TRBJ2-1; 8 bases line up with TRBD1. The CDR3 runs 16 residues. Looked up from germline, CDR1 is LNHDA and CDR2 is SQIVND (reference sequence). V shed 5 bases and J 5 bases; nucleotides not matched to a gene: 11. CDR3 bases: TGTGCCAGTAGTGTCCTCCCAGGACAGGGTGACAATGAGCAGTTCTTC. It encodes CASSVLPGQGDNEQFF.

This sequence joins TRBV7-9 and TRBJ2-7, with D perhaps TRBD2 (5 bases). The CDR3 has 14 residues. V lost 5 bases and J lost 3, with 14 bases in between. Per germline, CDR1 SEHNR and CDR2 FQNEAQ (reference sequence). CDR3 DNA: TGTGCCAGCAGCGAACGCGGGCCATACTACGAGCAGTACTTC. Translation: CASSERGPYYEQYF. Based on the CDR3 plus reference TRBV7-9 and TRBJ2-7, the full variable domain is DTGVSQNPRHKITKRGQNVTFRCDPISEHNRLYWYRQTLGQGPEFLTYFQNEAQLEKSRLLSDRFSAERPKGSFSTLEIQRTEQGDSAMYLCASSERGPYYEQYFGPGTRLTVT.

The chain recombines TRBV14 with TRBJ2-2; D is unclear. Trimming removed 2 bases at V and 0 bases at J, with 7 bases between. The CDR3 length is 15 residues. Per the germline V gene, CDR1 is SGHDN and CDR2 is FVKESK. CDR3 protein: CASSQRGTNTGELFF. CDR3 coding DNA: TGTGCCAGCAGCCAACGAGGAACGAACACCGGGGAGCTGTTTTTT.

This chain links TRBV4-1 with TRBJ1-6, with a possible D match to TRBD1 (6 bases). Trimming stripped 4 bases from V and 8 bases from J, with 15 bases between. This CDR3 region has 15 residues. Germline V gene sequence: CDR1 MGHRA, CDR2 YSYEKL. The CDR3 region is CASSPGTRPDSPLHF. CDR3 DNA sequence: TGCGCCAGCAGCCCAGGGACACGGCCCGATTCACCCCTCCACTTT.

V usage is TRBV2 and J usage is TRBJ1-5, with D unresolved. CDR3 length: 14 residues. Trimming left V 10 bases short and J 0 bases short, with 13 bases between. In germline, CDR1 is SNHLY, CDR2 FYNNEI. The CDR3 protein is CATQSWRSNQPQHF. The CDR3 DNA sequence: TGTGCCACCCAGAGTTGGCGTAGCAATCAGCCCCAGCATTTT.

The CDR3: CASHAGEHEKLFF. CDR3 DNA sequence: TGTGCCAGCCATGCAGGGGAGCATGAAAAACTGTTTTTT. V gene TRBV2 combines with J gene TRBJ1-4; possible D gene TRBD1, 6 bases. V lost 8 bases and J 6 bases, leaving 13 bases between the germline ends. Germline V gene lookup returns CDR1 SNHLY and CDR2 FYNNEI. The CDR3 extends over 13 amino acids.

The rearrangement uses TRBV28 and TRBJ2-7; no clear D gene. V lost 1 base and J 2 bases, leaving 12 bases between the germline ends. The CDR3 length is 15 residues. Germline V gives CDR1 MDHEN, CDR2 SYDVKM. CDR3 DNA sequence: TGTGCCAGCAGTTTATCAACCCCAGCAGCCTACGAGCAGTACTTC. Protein sequence: CASSLSTPAAYEQYF.

The gene calls are TRBV18 and TRBJ2-1; 7 bases line up with TRBD1. J was trimmed by 3 bases and V by 0 bases; bases with no gene match: 2. The CDR3 contains 15 residues. Germline loops: CDR1 KGHSH, CDR2 LQKENI. CDR3 DNA sequence: TGTGCCAGCTCACCACCCGGGACAGACTACAATGAGCAGTTCTTC. Its protein is CASSPPGTDYNEQFF.

This rearrangement joins TRBV6-1 to TRBJ1-4; possible D gene TRBD1, 5 bases. CDR3 length equals 14 residues. V lost 7 bases, J lost 7 bases, and 16 bases lay in between. Germline V lookup: CDR1 MNHNS, CDR2 SASEGT. The CDR3 protein is CASIEIGGGEKLFF. For the CDR3, the DNA is TGTGCCAGCATCGAGATCGGGGGGGGTGAAAAACTGTTTTTT.

This chain connects TRBV7-8 to TRBJ2-5, with D maybe TRBD2 (6 bases). Between the trimmed V and J ends, which lost 2 bases and 1 base, there was a span of 17 bases. Germline V gene lookup returns CDR1 SGHVS and CDR2 FQNEAQ. The CDR3 has 17 residues. The CDR3 DNA reads TGTGCCAGCAGCTTACGAGGGGAGCGGGCTCTCCAAGAGACCCAGTACTTC. Translated: CASSLRGERALQETQYF. Using reference TRBV7-8 and TRBJ2-5 for the parts outside the CDR3, the full variable domain is GAGVSQSPRYKVAKRGQDVALRCDPISGHVSLFWYQQALGQGPEFLTYFQNEAQLDKSGLPSDRFFAERPEGSVSTLKIQRTQQEDSAVYLCASSLRGERALQETQYFGPGTRLLVL.

The chain links TRBV7-8 to TRBJ1-5; D is ambiguous. Trimming pared 5 bases from V and 4 bases from J, leaving 18 bases between. The CDR3 is 16 amino acids. The germline CDR1 and CDR2 sequences are SGHVS and FQNEAQ. Here the CDR3 reads CASSPSGIGANQPQHF. The CDR3 DNA reads TGTGCCAGCAGCCCCAGTGGGATCGGCGCGAATCAGCCCCAGCATTTT. Drawing the rest from reference TRBV7-8 and TRBJ1-5, the complete variable domain is GAGVSQSPRYKVAKRGQDVALRCDPISGHVSLFWYQQALGQGPEFLTYFQNEAQLDKSGLPSDRFFAERPEGSVSTLKIQRTQQEDSAVYLCASSPSGIGANQPQHFGDGTRLSIL.

J is TRBJ1-3 and V is TRBV10-3; D unresolved. This CDR3 has 13 amino acids. Germline V gene lookup returns CDR1 ENHRY and CDR2 SYGVKD. Trimming took off 9 bases at V and 0 bases at J, with 9 bases between the two ends. The CDR3 DNA sequence: TGTGCCATTAAAGATAACTCTGGAAACACCATATATTTT. Translation: CAIKDNSGNTIYF.

The genes are TRBV7-9 and TRBJ2-1; D is ambiguous. V lost 3 bases and J 9 bases, leaving 12 bases between the germline ends. This CDR3 is 13 amino acids long. The germline V gene has CDR1 SEHNR and CDR2 FQNEAQ (reference sequence). DNA for the CDR3: TGTGCCAGCAGCTTGAGTTTTATGGGTGAGCAGTTCTTC. Translated: CASSLSFMGEQFF.

CDR3 in DNA: TGTGCCTGGAGCCCCCGGCGGGAGGGCCTATCCGTGCAGTATTTT. This translates into CAWSPRREGLSVQYF. The V gene is TRBV30, the J gene TRBJ2-3, with 9 bases that match TRBD2. V shed 3 bases and J 11 bases; nucleotides not matched to a gene: 15. From germline, CDR1 is GTSNPN and CDR2 SVGIG (reference sequence). This CDR3 has 15 amino acids.

The gene calls are TRBV19 and TRBJ1-2, with D tentatively TRBD1 (6 bases). The CDR3 has 16 amino acids. From germline, CDR1 is LNHDA and CDR2 SQIVND (reference sequence). V was shortened by 1 base and J by 4 bases, with 16 bases between the two germline ends. This chain's CDR3 is CASSIGTKGGFYGYTF. CDR3 nucleotide sequence: TGTGCCAGTAGTATAGGTACGAAAGGGGGATTCTATGGCTACACCTTC.